This record covers a single T cell receptor (beta chain). Its antigen is not identified. TCRdb reprocessed the reads via MiXCR and lists one record per CDR3 protein. Of over 150,000 distinct CDR3 sequences in the sample, about a sixth are singletons; the top ten hold under 30%. This CDR3 has 19 residues. Germline CDR1 reads MNHEY; CDR2 reads SVGAGI. J was trimmed by 2 bases and V by 0 bases; bases with no gene match: 15. These data belong to a study of T cell repertoires in cytomegalovirus infection. Study outcomes and limitations: The ex vivo response was dominated by HLA-C-restricted CMV-specific TCR beta clonotypes.

V and J are TRBV6-5 and TRBJ2-5; 7 bases agree with TRBD1. This clonotype was obtained from a human donor in good health (CMV status not recorded). Some clones in this sample may be carry-over from other donors' samples. Sequenced input: CD8+ T cells from PBMCs. As DNA, the CDR3 is TGTGCCAGCAGTTACTCGAACCCCATCCGAGACAGGGAACAAGAGACCCAGTACTTC. Protein sequence: CASSYSNPIRDREQETQYF.